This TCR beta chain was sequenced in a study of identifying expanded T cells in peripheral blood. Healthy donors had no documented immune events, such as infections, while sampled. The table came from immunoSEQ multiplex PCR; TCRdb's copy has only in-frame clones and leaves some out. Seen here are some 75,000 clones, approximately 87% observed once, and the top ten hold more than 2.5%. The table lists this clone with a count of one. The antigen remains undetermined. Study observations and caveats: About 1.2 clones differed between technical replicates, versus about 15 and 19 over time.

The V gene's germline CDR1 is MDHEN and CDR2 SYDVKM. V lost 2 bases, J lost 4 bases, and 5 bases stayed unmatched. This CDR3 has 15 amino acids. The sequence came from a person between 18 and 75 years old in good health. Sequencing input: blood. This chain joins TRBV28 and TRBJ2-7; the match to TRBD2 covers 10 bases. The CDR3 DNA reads TGTGCCAGCAGTTTACCTAGCGGGAGTTCGTACGAGCAGTACTTC. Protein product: CASSLPSGSSYEQYF.